The TCR beta chain described here comes from a study of human T cells and chemical hapten exposure. Study-level background: TCR yields per sample varied, mainly owing to small pooled library volume differences.

Individual cDNA molecules in this library carried unique molecular identifiers. As handled by the study authors: From around 20,000 to 690,000 TCRs were found per sample, with a median of about 96,000. TCRdb fed the 5' RACE reads into MiXCR, producing one record per CDR3 protein. V and J calls and clone size were set by TCRdb, not the authors. The table has about 80,000 distinct CDR3 sequences, about 8.4% seen once. The study's findings and limits: DPC sensitization did not alter TCRs above 1 in 1000 frequency.

Germline CDR1 and CDR2: SGHRS and YFSETQ. This CDR3 is 14 amino acids long. The starting material, unfractionated whole blood, was used for total RNA extraction. This clonotype has only one observation. Its antigen is unknown. A read error may explain this, as a much larger clone is one base away. This TCR derives from a male donor in good health. The V and J genes are TRBV5-1 and TRBJ2-1, with 9 positions matching TRBD2. The CDR3 coding sequence is TGCGCCGGCAGCTACGAGCGGGAGGCAAAGGAGCAGTTCTTC. The encoded protein is CAGSYEREAKEQFF.